The 23 T cell receptor beta chains below come from one sample, sequenced in a study of OX40 agonist ivuxolimab in advanced cancers. Clones were read by immunoSEQ multiplex PCR, and TCRdb kept only the in-frame ones, dropping some. Of some 100,000 clones in the sample, approximately 90% were seen once. The specimen comprised CD4+ or CD8+ T cells sorted from blood, sampled in a trial of the OX40 agonist ivuxolimab. The source of these receptors is an adult with an advanced solid tumor such as melanoma, head and neck, liver or kidney cancer.

The sample holds a few counts of this clone. This chain uses TRBV15 with TRBJ1-1; D is perhaps TRBD1 (5 bases). CDR3 size: 16 residues. Trimming shortened V by 1 base and J by 0 bases, and 12 bases separated the two germline ends. Germline V gene lookup returns CDR1 LNHNV and CDR2 YYDKDF (reference sequence). The CDR3 region has the DNA TGTGCCACCAGCAGAGGTAGACAGTTGGTGAACACTGAAGCTTTCTTT. Amino acids: CATSRGRQLVNTEAFF.

The J gene is TRBJ1-5, the V gene TRBV19; no firm D call. Trimming stripped 4 bases from V and 3 bases from J, with 7 bases between. The V gene's germline CDR1 is LNHDA and CDR2 SQIVND (reference sequence). The CDR3 runs to 13 residues. CDR3 protein: CASSTGDNQPQHF. The CDR3 region has the DNA TGTGCCAGTAGTACCGGGGACAATCAGCCCCAGCATTTT. Full variable domain (remainder filled in from reference TRBV19 and TRBJ1-5): DGGITQSPKYLFRKEGQNVTLSCEQNLNHDAMYWYRQDPGQGLRLIYYSQIVNDFQKGDIAEGYSVSREKKESFPLTVTSAQKNPTAFYLCASSTGDNQPQHFGDGTRLSIL.

This clone was picked up one time. This chain links TRBV6-1 with TRBJ1-5, with 7 bases matching TRBD1. Germline V gives CDR1 MNHNS, CDR2 SASEGT. V lost 1 base, J lost 7 bases, and 7 bases stayed unmatched. This CDR3 comprises 15 residues. The CDR3 region is CASSEEGAGNQPQHF. The CDR3, as DNA: TGTGCCAGCAGTGAAGAGGGGGCAGGGAACCAGCCCCAGCATTTT.

This sequence joins TRBV5-4 and TRBJ1-1, with 10 nucleotides matching TRBD1. The J segment lost 3 bases and the V segment lost 3 bases, leaving 11 bases of the junction unmatched. This CDR3 comprises 17 residues. Germline V CDR1 and CDR2: SGHNT, YYREEE (reference sequence). The CDR3 DNA reads TGTGCCAGCAGCTCGACAGGGGGCAATATAATGGACACTGAAGCTTTCTTT. Protein: CASSSTGGNIMDTEAFF.

The rearrangement joins TRBV10-3 to TRBJ2-7; D possibly matches TRBD1 or TRBD2 (6 bases each). Germline-derived CDR1 and CDR2 are ENHRY and SYGVKD. Trimming removed 6 bases from V and 8 bases from J, with 17 bases in between. The CDR3 runs to 13 residues. CDR3 loop: CAISYPGGLKQYF. CDR3 nucleotides: TGTGCCATCAGCTATCCCGGGGGCCTAAAGCAGTACTTC.

The chain carries TRBV29-1 and TRBJ1-3; D gene ambiguous. The length of the CDR3 is 14 residues. In germline, CDR1 is SQVTM, CDR2 ANQGSEA. V was clipped by 5 bases and J by 0 bases, with 11 bases between them. CDR3 nucleotides: TGCAGCGTTAAGAGGGCCACCTCTGGAAACACCATATATTTT. Its translation: CSVKRATSGNTIYF. The full variable domain, its missing parts supplied by reference TRBV29-1 and TRBJ1-3, is SAVISQKPSRDICQRGTSLTIQCQVDSQVTMMFWYRQQPGQSLTLIATANQGSEATYESGFVIDKFPISRPNLTFSTLTVSNMSPEDSSIYLCSVKRATSGNTIYFGEGSWLTVV.

The chain has TRBV9 and TRBJ1-1; 7 bases are shared with TRBD1. The CDR3 consists of 15 residues. The V segment lost 3 bases and the J segment 4 bases; nucleotides outside the gene matches: 9. Germline values: CDR1 SGDLS, CDR2 YYNGEE. The CDR3 coding sequence is TGTGCCAGCAGCGGATTGACAGGGAGGCCCACTGAAGCTTTCTTT. Translating gives CASSGLTGRPTEAFF.

The chain employs TRBV19 and TRBJ1-1; D not certain. There are 14 residues in the CDR3. V was pared by 2 bases and J by 2 bases, with 9 bases between. Germline V gives CDR1 LNHDA, CDR2 SQIVND (reference sequence). DNA for the CDR3: TGTGCCAGTAGTATATTGGGATTTAACACTGAAGCTTTCTTT. This gives the protein CASSILGFNTEAFF.

This chain joins TRBV28 and TRBJ1-5; D uncertain. V lost 8 bases and J lost 6, with 11 bases in between. CDR1 and CDR2 (germline): MDHEN, SYDVKM. The CDR3 contains 12 residues. The CDR3 spells CASAVLRQPQHF. In DNA form, the CDR3 reads TGTGCCAGCGCTGTCCTCCGTCAGCCCCAGCATTTT.

This sequence joins TRBV16 and TRBJ2-4; D may be TRBD2 (5 bases). The CDR3 loop spans 13 amino acids. Deletions cut 0 bases from V and 9 bases from J, with 9 bases between. The germline V gene encodes CDR1 KGHSY and CDR2 FQNENV. CDR3: CASSQSTEGIQYF. As DNA, the CDR3 is TGTGCCAGCAGCCAATCAACAGAGGGCATTCAGTACTTC.

This chain joins TRBV29-1 and TRBJ1-4, with TRBD1 as a possible D gene (5 bases). The CDR3 consists of 12 residues. Trimming left V 4 bases short and J 8 bases short, with 11 bases between. The germline CDR1 and CDR2 sequences are SQVTM and ANQGSEA. The CDR3 DNA is TGCAGCGTTGGAGACAGAGAAGAAAAACTGTTTTTT. Amino acids: CSVGDREEKLFF.

The V gene is TRBV5-1, the J gene TRBJ2-3, with TRBD2 identical over 12 bases. This CDR3 is built from 15 residues. V was pared by 4 bases and J by 7 bases, with 7 bases of the junction left unmatched. Germline CDR1 SGHRS, CDR2 YFSETQ. The CDR3: CASSTTSGSGNTQYF. CDR3 bases: TGCGCCAGCAGCACGACTAGCGGGAGTGGGAATACGCAGTATTTT.

For the CDR3, the DNA is TGTGCCAGCAGCCAACTACGTCCTCCGGGACAGGGGTTCAACAATGAGCAGTTCTTC. It codes for CASSQLRPPGQGFNNEQFF. The genes are TRBV21-1 and TRBJ2-1; the table's D call, TRBD1, has no DNA check behind it. TRBV21-1 counts as a pseudogene. The CDR3 runs to 19 residues.

V is TRBV6-5 and J is TRBJ1-4, with a possible D match to TRBD1 (6 bases). CDR3 length: 15 amino acids. CDR1 and CDR2 (germline): MNHEY, SVGAGI. Trimming cost V 2 bases and J 4 bases, with 11 bases left between them. Written as DNA, the CDR3 is TGTGCCAGCAGTTACGAAACAGGGCGTAATGAAAAACTGTTTTTT. Translating gives CASSYETGRNEKLFF.

This chain uses TRBV5-1 with TRBJ2-2, with D maybe TRBD1 (5 bases). This CDR3 contains 15 residues. Germline assignment: CDR1 SGHRS and CDR2 YFSETQ. The V end was cut by 2 bases, the J end by 7 bases, with 15 bases between. The CDR3, as DNA: TGCGCCAGCAGCTTTGACCCAGGGCTGGTCGGGGAGCTGTTTTTT. Protein sequence: CASSFDPGLVGELFF. The full variable domain, completed using reference TRBV5-1 and TRBJ2-2, is KAGVTQTPRYLIKTRGQQVTLSCSPISGHRSVSWYQQTPGQGLQFLFEYFSETQRNKGNFPGRFSGRQFSNSRSEMNVSTLELGDSALYLCASSFDPGLVGELFFGEGSRLTVL.

The chain employs TRBV29-1 and TRBJ2-2; D gene unclear. Trimming stripped 1 base from V and 8 bases from J, with 11 bases between. In germline, CDR1 is SQVTM, CDR2 ANQGSEA. This CDR3 comprises 13 residues. CDR3 sequence: CSVEGLRVGELFF. CDR3 nucleotides: TGCAGCGTTGAAGGACTCCGCGTGGGGGAGCTGTTTTTT.

A remark on this clone: Other DNA sequences in the same sample also yield this CDR3. The CDR3 region has the DNA TGCGCCAGCAGCTCTGGACAGGGTAAAGAGACCCAGTACTTC. It translates to CASSSGQGKETQYF. The V call is TRBV5-1, the J call TRBJ2-5; the match to TRBD1 covers 8 bases. The CDR3 has 14 amino acids. The germline CDR1 and CDR2 sequences are SGHRS and YFSETQ. V trimming: 3 bases; J trimming: 3 bases; junction bases outside the gene matches: 4. Full variable domain (outside the CDR3, taken from reference TRBV5-1 and TRBJ2-5): KAGVTQTPRYLIKTRGQQVTLSCSPISGHRSVSWYQQTPGQGLQFLFEYFSETQRNKGNFPGRFSGRQFSNSRSEMNVSTLELGDSALYLCASSSGQGKETQYFGPGTRLLVL.

This clone has just one count. The CDR3 bases are TGTGCCAGCCCTTCGGGGACAGGGGCCGAGCAGTACTTC. Translated, it gives CASPSGTGAEQYF. The genes are TRBV5-8 and TRBJ2-7, with 10 bases matching TRBD1. V lost 7 bases and J lost 6; bases outside the gene matches: 7. This CDR3 has 13 amino acids. Germline V lookup: CDR1 SGHTS, CDR2 YDEGEE.

This chain connects TRBV10-3 to TRBJ2-1; 8 bases are a match to TRBD2. Looked up from germline, CDR1 is ENHRY and CDR2 is SYGVKD. This CDR3 region has 15 residues. Trimming removed 7 bases from V and 3 bases from J; junction bases left unmatched: 8. The CDR3 sequence is CAINPSGSDYNEQFF. As DNA, the CDR3 is TGTGCCATCAACCCCAGCGGGAGTGACTACAATGAGCAGTTCTTC.

This sequence joins TRBV13 and TRBJ2-3; no firm D call. The V end lost 3 bases, the J end lost 6 bases, and 16 bases lay between the germline ends. This CDR3 region has 15 residues. Germline values: CDR1 PRHDT, CDR2 FYEKMQ (reference sequence). CDR3 in amino acids: CASSLSLFVKDTQYF. The CDR3 bases are TGTGCCAGCAGCTTGTCGCTGTTCGTTAAGGATACGCAGTATTTT.

The chain links TRBV5-1 to TRBJ1-2; no reliable D call. The CDR3 extends over 14 amino acids. Germline V gene lookup returns CDR1 SGHRS and CDR2 YFSETQ. V dropped 4 bases and J dropped 7 bases, with 17 bases sitting between them. CDR3 sequence reads: CASSPSTERGGYTF. The CDR3 DNA follows: TGCGCCAGCAGCCCCTCGACGGAACGAGGTGGCTACACCTTC.

The gene calls are TRBV5-1 and TRBJ1-1; D unresolved. V gave up 2 bases and J gave up 6 bases, with 11 bases separating them. CDR1 is SGHRS, CDR2 YFSETQ, per germline. This CDR3 is built from 13 residues. CDR3 bases: TGCGCCAGCAGCTTCTCGGGCAACGCTGAAGCTTTCTTT. Translated: CASSFSGNAEAFF.

This chain joins TRBV6-1 and TRBJ1-2; D gene ambiguous. Germline CDR1 is MNHNS and CDR2 is SASEGT. CDR3 size: 13 residues. The V gene lost 8 bases and the J gene lost 1 base, with 11 bases spanning the gap. The CDR3 nucleotides are TGTGCCAGCGGGAAGGCCTTTAACTATGGCTACACCTTC. Amino acid sequence: CASGKAFNYGYTF.